The 18 T cell receptor beta chains below come from one sample, sequenced in a study of beta chain features in type 1 diabetes. Study conclusions and caveats: TCRB CDR3 length was moderately but significantly reduced in all four CD4+ subsets of Type 1 diabetes patients.

Their target antigens are unknown. Expressed TCRB transcripts got sequenced, as all isolated RNA was reverse transcribed. The method was immunoSEQ multiplex PCR; TCRdb's version includes in-frame clones alone and lacks a portion of them. Among about 270,000 clones listed, roughly an eighth were seen once. The specimen was naive CD4+ T cells from blood. These TCRs come from a young man with type 1 diabetes.

This clone was counted between two and nine times. The rearrangement uses TRBV7-2 and TRBJ2-2, with TRBD2 identical over 7 bases. V lost 2 bases to trimming and J lost 0 bases; unmatched junction nucleotides: 9. Per germline, CDR1 SGHTA and CDR2 FQGNSA. The CDR3 is 18 residues long. The CDR3 loop is CASSLRVAGAANTGELFF. DNA of the CDR3: TGTGCCAGCAGCTTAAGGGTTGCGGGAGCTGCGAACACCGGGGAGCTGTTTTTT.

In this sample, this clone turned up a few times. The chain combines TRBV9 with TRBJ2-3; 9 bases are a match to TRBD1. CDR1 SGDLS and CDR2 YYNGEE come from the germline V gene. Trimming took 5 bases from V and 2 from J; bases not matched to a gene: 6. The CDR3 is made up of 15 amino acids. The CDR3: CASSFGTGSTDTQYF. Written as DNA, the CDR3 is TGTGCCAGCAGTTTCGGGACAGGGTCCACAGATACGCAGTATTTT.

This clone was seen more than once but under ten times. The V call is TRBV30, the J call TRBJ1-5, with D maybe TRBD1 (5 bases). The CDR3 covers 12 residues. V was trimmed by 1 base and J by 5 bases, leaving 6 bases between them. Germline V gives CDR1 GTSNPN, CDR2 SVGIG (reference sequence). The CDR3, as DNA: TGTGCCTGGAGTGGACAGCATCAGCCCCAGCATTTT. It translates to CAWSGQHQPQHF.

This clone was counted between two and nine times. The V and J genes are TRBV20-1 and TRBJ2-1; TRBD2 might be the D (6 bases). V was shortened by 7 bases and J by 3 bases, with 7 bases between the two germline ends. This CDR3 region has 11 residues. The germline gives CDR1 DFQATT, CDR2 SNEGSKA (reference sequence). The CDR3 region is CSVAVYNEQFF. The CDR3, as DNA: TGCAGTGTAGCGGTCTACAATGAGCAGTTCTTC.

The gene calls are TRBV7-2 and TRBJ2-7; 7 nucleotides align to TRBD1. J lost 5 bases, V lost 5 bases, and 6 bases had no gene match. This CDR3 is 13 amino acids long. Germline CDR1 SGHTA, CDR2 FQGNSA. The CDR3 loop reads CASSPDRVNEQYF. The CDR3 DNA reads TGTGCCAGCAGCCCCGACAGGGTCAACGAGCAGTACTTC.

The chain carries TRBV19 and TRBJ2-2, with D hard to call. Germline V gene data show CDR1 as LNHDA and CDR2 as SQIVND (reference sequence). This CDR3 contains 13 residues. V lost 4 bases to trimming and J lost 1 base, with 4 bases between them. The CDR3 region is CASSRLNTGELFF. In nucleotides, the CDR3 is TGTGCCAGTAGTAGACTGAACACCGGGGAGCTGTTTTTT.

This clone was counted only a few times. The chain carries TRBV10-3 and TRBJ2-7; D uncertain. Trimming cost V 5 bases and J 0 bases, with 5 bases left between them. This CDR3 region has 12 residues. CDR1 and CDR2 (germline): ENHRY, SYGVKD. Here the CDR3 reads CAISSVSYEQYF. The CDR3 nucleotides are TGTGCCATCAGTTCAGTCTCCTACGAGCAGTACTTC.

This clone was detected a few times. The chain uses TRBV7-6 and TRBJ1-4, with 8 bases identical to TRBD1. Unmatched junction bases numbered 6, after V lost 4 bases and J lost 5 bases. The germline V gene encodes CDR1 SGHVS and CDR2 FNYEAQ. This CDR3 has 15 amino acids. The CDR3 coding sequence is TGTGCCAGCAGCTCAAGGACAGGGATGAATGAAAAACTGTTTTTT. It encodes CASSSRTGMNEKLFF.

The J gene is TRBJ1-4, the V gene TRBV6-5, with 7 nucleotides matching TRBD1. Germline V gene lookup returns CDR1 MNHEY and CDR2 SVGAGI. The CDR3 totals 14 residues. The V gene end was trimmed by 9 bases and the J gene end by 5 bases; junction bases not matched to a gene: 9. CDR3 protein: CASHPGGRNEKLFF. Here the CDR3 DNA reads TGTGCCAGTCATCCAGGGGGACGAAATGAAAAACTGTTTTTT.

This clone was counted between two and nine times. The chain carries TRBV28 and TRBJ1-2, with a tentative D call TRBD1 (5 bases). Trimming took off 5 bases at V and 0 bases at J, with 13 bases between the two ends. CDR1 is MDHEN, CDR2 SYDVKM, per germline. The CDR3 length is 15 residues. CDR3 residues: CASSQTTAANYGYTF. CDR3 sequence (DNA): TGTGCCAGCAGTCAAACGACAGCAGCTAACTATGGCTACACCTTC.

Notes on this clone: Different DNA sequences within this sample yield the same CDR3. The V and J genes are TRBV7-9 and TRBJ1-2; perhaps TRBD1 as D (5 bases). Germline CDR1 and CDR2: SEHNR and FQNEAQ (reference sequence). The CDR3 has 11 amino acids. The V gene lost 2 bases and the J gene lost 8 bases, with 6 bases spanning the gap. CDR3 protein: CASSLQGGYTF. CDR3 sequence (DNA): TGTGCCAGCAGCTTACAGGGCGGCTACACCTTC.

In its sample, this clone was seen a few times. The chain carries TRBV14 and TRBJ2-3; 10 nucleotides line up with TRBD2. Per the germline V gene, CDR1 is SGHDN and CDR2 is FVKESK. The J segment lost 4 bases and the V segment lost 1 base, leaving 17 bases of the junction unmatched. The CDR3 runs to 20 residues. Here the CDR3 reads CASSQATTGTSVNFADTQYF. The CDR3 nucleotides are TGTGCCAGCAGCCAAGCAACTACCGGGACTAGCGTCAATTTTGCAGATACGCAGTATTTT.

The rearrangement links TRBV28 to TRBJ2-4, with TRBD2 matching 10 bases. This CDR3 has 16 residues. V gave up 5 bases and J gave up 0 bases; unmatched junction bases: 4. Germline CDR1 reads MDHEN; CDR2 reads SYDVKM. The CDR3 is CASSPLAGAAKNIQYF. CDR3 bases: TGTGCCAGCAGTCCCCTAGCGGGGGCAGCCAAAAACATTCAGTACTTC.

The chain combines TRBV4-2 with TRBJ2-1; the D gene is possibly TRBD2 (5 bases). The CDR3 loop spans 15 amino acids. Trimming shortened V by 0 bases and J by 7 bases, and 13 bases separated the two germline ends. CDR1 and CDR2 from the germline V gene are LGHNA and YNFKEQ. This CDR3 is CASSQEGGSWNEQFF. The CDR3 coding sequence is TGTGCCAGCAGCCAAGAAGGCGGGTCCTGGAATGAGCAGTTCTTC.

This chain joins TRBV20-1 and TRBJ1-1; possible D gene TRBD1, 5 bases. Per germline, CDR1 DFQATT and CDR2 SNEGSKA (reference sequence). The CDR3 is 11 residues long. Trimming cost V 6 bases and J 3 bases, with 8 bases left between them. In nucleotides, the CDR3 is TGCAGTGCCTGGGGGGACACTGAAGCTTTCTTT. Encoded protein: CSAWGDTEAFF.

This clone was found a few times. This rearrangement joins TRBV5-6 to TRBJ2-1; 8 bases align to TRBD1. The V gene's germline CDR1 is SGHDT and CDR2 YYEEEE. V was clipped by 4 bases and J by 4 bases; unmatched bases: 10. CDR3 length equals 16 residues. The CDR3 spells CASSRDRGNIYNEQFF. The CDR3 region has the DNA TGTGCCAGCAGCCGTGACAGGGGAAACATATACAATGAGCAGTTCTTC.

There are a few counts of this clone. This chain joins TRBV27 and TRBJ2-5; TRBD2 is a possible D gene (6 bases). Germline CDR1 is MNHEY and CDR2 is SMNVEV (reference sequence). This CDR3 spans 13 amino acids. With 5 bases removed from V and 3 bases from J, the gap between germline ends came to 10 bases. CDR3 protein: CASSPWGEETQYF. The CDR3 DNA reads TGTGCCAGCAGTCCCTGGGGGGAAGAGACCCAGTACTTC.

The chain employs TRBV7-8 and TRBJ2-3; TRBD2 aligns across 11 bases. Germline loops: CDR1 SGHVS, CDR2 FQNEAQ. The V and J ends lost 6 bases and 4 bases, in that order; junction bases with no gene match: 3. CDR3 length: 14 residues. In nucleotides, the CDR3 is TGTGCCAGCAGTTTTAGCGGGAGGGCAGATACGCAGTATTTT. This codes for CASSFSGRADTQYF.